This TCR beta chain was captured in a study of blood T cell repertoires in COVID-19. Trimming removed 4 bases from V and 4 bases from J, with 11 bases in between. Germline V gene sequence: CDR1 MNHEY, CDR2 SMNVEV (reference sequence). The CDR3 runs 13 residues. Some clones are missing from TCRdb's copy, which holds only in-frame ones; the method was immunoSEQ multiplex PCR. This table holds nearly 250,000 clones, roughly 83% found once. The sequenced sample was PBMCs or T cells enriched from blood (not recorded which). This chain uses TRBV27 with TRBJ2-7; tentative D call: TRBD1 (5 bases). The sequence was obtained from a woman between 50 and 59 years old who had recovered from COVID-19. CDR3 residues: CASSYERGYEQYF. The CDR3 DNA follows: TGTGCCAGCAGTTACGAAAGGGGTTACGAGCAGTACTTC.